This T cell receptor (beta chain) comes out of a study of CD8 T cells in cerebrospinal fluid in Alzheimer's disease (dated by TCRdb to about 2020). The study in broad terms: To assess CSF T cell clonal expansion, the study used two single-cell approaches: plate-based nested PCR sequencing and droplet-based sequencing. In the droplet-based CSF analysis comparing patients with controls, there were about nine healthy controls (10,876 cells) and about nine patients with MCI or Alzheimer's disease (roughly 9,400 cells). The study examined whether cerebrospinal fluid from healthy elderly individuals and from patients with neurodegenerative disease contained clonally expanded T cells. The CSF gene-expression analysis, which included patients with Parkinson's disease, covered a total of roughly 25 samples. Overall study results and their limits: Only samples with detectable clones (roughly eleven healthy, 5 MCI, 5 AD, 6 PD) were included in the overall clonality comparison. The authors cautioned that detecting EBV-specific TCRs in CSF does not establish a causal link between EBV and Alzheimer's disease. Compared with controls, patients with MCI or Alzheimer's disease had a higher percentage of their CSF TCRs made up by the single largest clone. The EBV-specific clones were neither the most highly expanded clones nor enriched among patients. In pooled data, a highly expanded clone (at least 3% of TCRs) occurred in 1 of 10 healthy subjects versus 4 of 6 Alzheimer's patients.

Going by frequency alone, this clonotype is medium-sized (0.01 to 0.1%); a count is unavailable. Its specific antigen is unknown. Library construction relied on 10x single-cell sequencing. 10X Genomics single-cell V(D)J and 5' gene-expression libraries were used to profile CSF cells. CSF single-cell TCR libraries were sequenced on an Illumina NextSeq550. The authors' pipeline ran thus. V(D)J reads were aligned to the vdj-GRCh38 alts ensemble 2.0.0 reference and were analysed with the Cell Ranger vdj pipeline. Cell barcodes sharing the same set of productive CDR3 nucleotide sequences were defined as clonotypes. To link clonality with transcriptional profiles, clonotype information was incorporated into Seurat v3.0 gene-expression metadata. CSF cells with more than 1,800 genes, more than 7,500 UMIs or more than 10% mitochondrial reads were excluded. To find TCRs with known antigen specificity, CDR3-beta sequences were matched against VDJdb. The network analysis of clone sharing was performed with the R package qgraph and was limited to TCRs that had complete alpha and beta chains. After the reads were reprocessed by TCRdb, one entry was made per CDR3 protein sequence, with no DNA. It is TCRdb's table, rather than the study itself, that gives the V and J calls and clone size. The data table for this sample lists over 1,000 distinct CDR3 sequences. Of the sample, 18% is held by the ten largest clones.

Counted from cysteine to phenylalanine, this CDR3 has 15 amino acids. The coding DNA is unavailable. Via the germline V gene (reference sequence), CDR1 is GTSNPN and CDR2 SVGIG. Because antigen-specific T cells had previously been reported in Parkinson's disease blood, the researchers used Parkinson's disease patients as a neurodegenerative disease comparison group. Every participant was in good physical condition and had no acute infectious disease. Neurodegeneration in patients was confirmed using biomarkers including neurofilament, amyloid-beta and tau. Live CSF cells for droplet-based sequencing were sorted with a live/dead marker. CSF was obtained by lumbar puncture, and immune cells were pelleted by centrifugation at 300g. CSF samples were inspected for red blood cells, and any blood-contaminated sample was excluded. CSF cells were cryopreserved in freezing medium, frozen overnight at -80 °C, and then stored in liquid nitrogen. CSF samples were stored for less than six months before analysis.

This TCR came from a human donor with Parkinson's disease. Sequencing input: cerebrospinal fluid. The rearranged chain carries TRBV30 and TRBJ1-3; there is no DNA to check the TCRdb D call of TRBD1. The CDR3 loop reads CAWRAKQGVGNTIYF.